This TCR beta chain emerged from a study of blood T cell repertoires in COVID-19. Overall study context: The study drew acute and convalescent COVID-19 samples from the United States, Italy and Spain. T cells, B-cell-depleted T cells, or PBMCs supplied cDNA or gDNA.

Between the trimmed V and J ends, which lost 5 bases and 9 bases, there was a span of 18 bases. The CDR3 extends over 14 amino acids. Germline loops: CDR1 SGHAT, CDR2 FQNNGV. The repertoire was sequenced with immunoSEQ multiplex PCR; TCRdb's copy has only in-frame clones and lacks some. The data contain about 200,000 clones, approximately 83% of them singletons. This clone was counted between two and nine times. The gene calls are TRBV11-2 and TRBJ2-3; perhaps TRBD1 as D (5 bases). The receptor was isolated from a man in his forties with acute or convalescent COVID-19. The sample consisted of peripheral blood. The CDR3 spells CASSERTLSGTQYF. DNA for the CDR3: TGTGCCAGCAGCGAAAGGACACTGTCTGGGACGCAGTATTTT.